These 26 T cell receptor beta chains were all obtained from the same sample, sequenced in a study of CDR3 diversity in severe acne. MiXCR, applied by TCRdb to the PCR reads, yields one record per CDR3 protein. The sample records more than 85,000 distinct CDR3 sequences, under 55% being singletons. Sequences were obtained from blood. The receptors were gathered from a male donor with severe acne vulgaris.

For this clonotype: A read error is possible here, since a much larger clone lies one base away. The chain recombines TRBV19 with TRBJ2-3; 11 bases match TRBD2. Per germline, CDR1 LNHDA and CDR2 SQIVND (reference sequence). The J segment lost 4 bases and the V segment lost 4 bases, leaving 10 bases of the junction unmatched. The CDR3 sequence is 17 residues long. CDR3 nucleotide sequence: TGTGCCAGTAGTAGAACTAGCGGGAGCGATGGGTCAGATACGCAGTATTTT. Encoded protein: CASSRTSGSDGSDTQYF.

The chain combines TRBV12-3 or TRBV12-4 with TRBJ2-7; D could derive from TRBD1 or TRBD2 (5 bases each). The CDR3 totals 15 residues. Trimming cost V 3 bases and J 3 bases, with 15 bases left between them. CDR3 in amino acids: CASSLGPAVIYEQYF. DNA for the CDR3: TGTGCCAGCAGTTTGGGACCAGCGGTTATCTACGAGCAGTACTTC.

At least ten counts were recorded for this clonotype. The rearrangement uses TRBV6-4 and TRBJ1-6; 9 bases agree with TRBD1. This CDR3 region has 15 residues. The J segment lost 7 bases and the V segment lost 0 bases, leaving 1 base of the junction unmatched. Germline CDR1 and CDR2: MRHNA and SNTAGT. The CDR3 spells CASSDSTGGNSPLHF. The CDR3, as DNA: TGTGCCAGCAGTGACTCGACAGGGGGAAATTCACCCCTCCACTTT.

The V call is TRBV6-1, the J call TRBJ2-5; D gene uncertain. This CDR3 comprises 16 residues. V was clipped by 5 bases and J by 8 bases, with 24 bases between them. Looked up from germline, CDR1 is MNHNS and CDR2 is SASEGT. The CDR3 bases are TGTGCCAGCAGTCAGCCCTCACCCGGTGCCGGGCGTACCCAGTACTTC. This sequence encodes CASSQPSPGAGRTQYF.

This clonotype came up many times. The chain joins TRBV10-1 to TRBJ1-6; no firm D call. CDR1 is WNHNN, CDR2 SYGVQD, per germline (reference sequence). CDR3 length: 11 residues. The ends were cut back, 3 bases at V and 12 bases at J, with 6 bases in the middle. The CDR3 nucleotides read TGCGCCAGCAGTGACGGCGGACCCCTCCACTTT. Translated, it gives CASSDGGPLHF.

This chain uses TRBV25-1 with TRBJ2-5, with D uncertain. The CDR3 loop spans 16 amino acids. V lost 6 bases to trimming and J lost 1 base, with 18 bases between them. Germline V gene lookup returns CDR1 MGHDK and CDR2 SYGVNS. CDR3 bases: TGTGCCAGCAGCTTGAGGATTCGACACTTCCAAGAGACCCAGTACTTC. Encoded protein: CASSLRIRHFQETQYF.

This clonotype was observed many times. CDR3 loop: CASSEGSNQPQHF. The CDR3 coding sequence is TGTGCCAGCAGTGAAGGGAGCAATCAGCCCCAGCATTTT. The chain uses TRBV6-4 and TRBJ1-5; no reliable D call. The germline CDR1 and CDR2 sequences are MRHNA and SNTAGT. This CDR3 region has 13 residues. V lost 3 bases, J lost 1 base, and 4 bases lay in between.

In its sample, this clonotype was seen a few times. The chain uses TRBV7-6 and TRBJ1-1; D call uncertain. CDR1 is SGHVS and CDR2 is FNYEAQ in the germline V gene. V lost 5 bases to trimming and J lost 1 base, with 11 bases between them. The CDR3 runs to 14 residues. DNA of the CDR3: TGTGCCAGCAGCAGCAGGACCGCGAACACTGAAGCTTTCTTT. Translating it yields CASSSRTANTEAFF. Full variable domain (rest looked up from reference TRBV7-6 and TRBJ1-1): GAGVSQSPRYKVTKRGQDVALRCDPISGHVSLYWYRQALGQGPEFLTYFNYEAQQDKSGLPNDRFSAERPEGSISTLTIQRTEQRDSAMYRCASSSRTANTEAFFGQGTRLTVV.

At least ten counts were recorded for this clonotype. This chain links TRBV6-5 with TRBJ2-3; 10 positions match TRBD1. The CDR3 is 15 amino acids. Germline CDR1 is MNHEY and CDR2 is SVGAGI. J lost 2 bases, V lost 4 bases, and 3 bases had no gene match. CDR3 nucleotide sequence: TGTGCCAGCAGTTCCGGGACAGGGGACACAGATACGCAGTATTTT. It yields the protein CASSSGTGDTDTQYF.

This clonotype was picked up many times. The chain carries TRBV4-3 and TRBJ2-2; 10 positions match TRBD2. Losses at the gene ends were 0 bases for V and 6 bases for J; bases not matched to a gene: 4. Per the germline V gene, CDR1 is LGHNA and CDR2 is YSLEER. The CDR3 is 16 amino acids. The CDR3 sequence: CASSQEPSGSAGELFF. CDR3 sequence (DNA): TGCGCCAGCAGCCAAGAGCCTAGCGGGAGTGCCGGGGAGCTGTTTTTT.

Note on this clonotype: A read error may explain this, as a much larger clone is one base away. V gene TRBV5-4 combines with J gene TRBJ2-5, with a tentative D call TRBD1 (6 bases). This CDR3 is 13 amino acids long. In germline, CDR1 is SGHNT, CDR2 YYREEE (reference sequence). The CDR3 spells CASSLSGEENQYF. The CDR3, as DNA: TGTGCCAGCAGCTTGTCAGGGGAAGAGAACCAGTACTTC.

V gene TRBV2 combines with J gene TRBJ1-2; TRBD1 matches 10 bases. Trimming at V came to 8 bases and at J to 5 bases, leaving 20 bases not matched to a gene. Per germline, CDR1 SNHLY and CDR2 FYNNEI. This CDR3 is built from 18 residues. The CDR3 protein is CASGGPPGTGASGYGYTF. The CDR3 region has the DNA TGTGCCAGCGGTGGCCCACCCGGGACAGGGGCCTCGGGGTATGGCTACACCTTC.

This clonotype is termed medium-sized. This chain links TRBV4-1 with TRBJ1-6; D gene unclear. This CDR3 spans 14 amino acids. V lost 4 bases and J lost 10, with 14 bases in between. Germline V gives CDR1 MGHRA, CDR2 YSYEKL. Here the CDR3 reads CASSPPGWGSPLHF. CDR3 nucleotide sequence: TGCGCCAGCAGCCCTCCCGGGTGGGGATCACCCCTCCACTTT.

The CDR3 sequence: CASSIDPQDLDVDTQYF. The CDR3 DNA follows: TGTGCCAGTAGTATAGATCCCCAGGACCTGGACGTGGATACGCAGTATTTT. This rearrangement joins TRBV19 to TRBJ2-3, with D unclear. The ends were cut back, 0 bases at V and 6 bases at J, with 19 bases in the middle. CDR3 length: 17 amino acids. Germline V lookup: CDR1 LNHDA, CDR2 SQIVND (reference sequence).

This clonotype showed up just a few times. V usage is TRBV11-2 and J usage is TRBJ2-5; no clear D. Germline V gene data show CDR1 as SGHAT and CDR2 as FQNNGV. V was trimmed by 5 bases and J by 1 base, leaving 8 bases between them. CDR3 size: 13 residues. DNA for the CDR3: TGTGCCAGCAGCCCAGGTACCCAAGAGACCCAGTACTTC. It codes for CASSPGTQETQYF.

CDR3 sequence: CASSAGLDSNQPQHF. In nucleotides, the CDR3 is TGTGCCAGCAGTGCGGGACTGGATAGCAATCAGCCCCAGCATTTT. The chain links TRBV25-1 to TRBJ1-5, with D possibly being TRBD1 (5 bases). CDR1 and CDR2 (germline): MGHDK, SYGVNS. Trimming cost V 4 bases and J 0 bases, with 10 bases left between them. This CDR3 contains 15 residues.

The rearrangement joins TRBV29-1 to TRBJ1-1; D not resolved. This CDR3 is built from 12 residues. CDR1 is SQVTM, CDR2 ANQGSEA, per germline. Trimming pared 2 bases from V and 0 bases from J, leaving 4 bases between. For the CDR3, the DNA is TGCAGCGTTGAACGGATGAACACTGAAGCTTTCTTT. As protein: CSVERMNTEAFF. Full variable domain (remainder filled in from reference TRBV29-1 and TRBJ1-1): SAVISQKPSRDICQRGTSLTIQCQVDSQVTMMFWYRQQPGQSLTLIATANQGSEATYESGFVIDKFPISRPNLTFSTLTVSNMSPEDSSIYLCSVERMNTEAFFGQGTRLTVV.

V is TRBV7-2 and J is TRBJ2-7; TRBD2 matches 14 bases. The V gene's germline CDR1 is SGHTA and CDR2 FQGNSA. Trimming took 4 bases from V and 2 from J; bases not matched to a gene: 1. The CDR3 runs to 15 residues. The CDR3 DNA reads as TGTGCCAGCAGCTCGGGACTAGCGGGAGCCTACGAGCAGTACTTC. Protein product: CASSSGLAGAYEQYF. The variable domain in full, with the rest retrieved from reference TRBV7-2 and TRBJ2-7, is GAGVSQSPSNKVTEKGKDVELRCDPISGHTALYWYRQSLGQGLEFLIYFQGNSAPDKSGLPSDRFSAERTGGSVSTLTIQRTQQEDSAVYLCASSSGLAGAYEQYFGPGTRLTVT.

This clonotype was seen a few times. The rearrangement uses TRBV2 and TRBJ2-6; D not resolved. This CDR3 has 12 amino acids. The germline gives CDR1 SNHLY, CDR2 FYNNEI. V shed 10 bases and J shed 2 bases, with 6 bases lying between them. The CDR3 loop reads CAILPGANVLTF. CDR3 nucleotides: TGTGCCATCCTCCCTGGGGCCAACGTCCTGACTTTC.

This chain joins TRBV13 and TRBJ2-1; the match to TRBD2 covers 8 bases. Per the germline V gene, CDR1 is PRHDT and CDR2 is FYEKMQ (reference sequence). Losses at the gene ends were 4 bases for V and 4 bases for J; bases not matched to a gene: 9. This CDR3 has 16 amino acids. CDR3: CASSSPLVAGYNEQFF. CDR3 coding DNA: TGTGCCAGCAGCTCCCCATTAGTAGCGGGGTACAATGAGCAGTTCTTC.

The chain joins TRBV28 to TRBJ1-3, with D possibly matching TRBD1 (5 bases). CDR1 is MDHEN, CDR2 SYDVKM, per germline. The V gene lost 5 bases and the J gene lost 6 bases, with 14 bases spanning the gap. The CDR3 contains 14 residues. CDR3 sequence: CASSPTGLLNTIYF. CDR3 coding DNA: TGTGCCAGCAGTCCTACAGGACTGTTAAACACCATATATTTT.

The chain combines TRBV4-1 with TRBJ1-1; TRBD1 is a possible D gene (6 bases). Germline CDR1 is MGHRA and CDR2 is YSYEKL. The CDR3 is made up of 15 amino acids. V dropped 2 bases and J dropped 1 base, with 11 bases sitting between them. The DNA of the CDR3 is TGCGCCAGCAGCCAAACGGACAGAAAGAACACTGAAGCTTTCTTT. This codes for CASSQTDRKNTEAFF.

This clonotype showed up just a few times. The J gene is TRBJ1-6, the V gene TRBV28, with D possibly matching TRBD1 (5 bases). The CDR3 extends over 15 amino acids. V lost 5 bases and J lost 4, with 12 bases in between. Germline CDR1 reads MDHEN; CDR2 reads SYDVKM. CDR3 sequence reads: CASSLRTGYNSPLHF. CDR3 nucleotides: TGTGCCAGCAGTCTGCGCACAGGATATAATTCACCCCTCCACTTT.

This clonotype was observed at least ten times. The chain joins TRBV24-1 to TRBJ2-3, with 10 bases identical to TRBD2. CDR1 is KGHDR, CDR2 SFDVKD, per germline. This CDR3 comprises 16 residues. The V gene end was trimmed by 3 bases and the J gene end by 4 bases; junction bases not matched to a gene: 6. CDR3 bases: TGTGCCACCAGTGATCCGGGACTAGCGAGCCCAGATACGCAGTATTTT. This sequence encodes CATSDPGLASPDTQYF.

This clonotype was found many times. The chain links TRBV6-1 to TRBJ1-2, with TRBD1 as a possible D gene (5 bases). V lost 1 base to trimming and J lost 5 bases, with 8 bases between them. This CDR3 has 13 amino acids. Germline V gene data show CDR1 as MNHNS and CDR2 as SASEGT. CDR3 region: CASSEVRGYGYTF. The CDR3 nucleotides read TGTGCCAGCAGTGAAGTAAGGGGTTATGGCTACACCTTC.

This clonotype was counted at least ten times. The rearrangement uses TRBV20-1 and TRBJ1-4; D is ambiguous. This CDR3 has 14 amino acids. The germline V and J ends were trimmed by 1 base and 5 bases, with 11 bases remaining between them. CDR1 is DFQATT and CDR2 is SNEGSKA in the germline V gene (reference sequence). DNA of the CDR3: TGCAGTGCTAGAGGGGCTCAGGAAAATGAAAAACTGTTTTTT. Protein sequence: CSARGAQENEKLFF.